This T cell receptor beta chain stems from a study of blood T cell repertoires in COVID-19. Study information: PBMCs, B-cell-depleted T cells, or T cells were the source of the cDNA or gDNA that made up the material.

The germline gives CDR1 SGHDT, CDR2 YYEEEE. This CDR3 is built from 13 residues. The germline V and J ends were trimmed by 4 bases and 3 bases, with 8 bases remaining between them. Per the original methods: The authors estimated nucleated cell counts from reference gene primer amplification. Clones were read by immunoSEQ multiplex PCR, and TCRdb kept only the in-frame ones, dropping some. That table gives V, J and clone size, and the DNA gave D and trimming. This table has 190,000 or so clones, approximately 90% appearing once. This sequence originates from a woman aged 25 to 39 with acute or convalescent COVID-19. The specimen sequenced was peripheral blood. This chain links TRBV5-6 with TRBJ2-1; D remains unclear. Here the CDR3 reads CASSEGVYNEQFF. The CDR3 DNA is TGTGCCAGCAGCGAAGGAGTCTACAATGAGCAGTTCTTC.